This TCR beta chain was sequenced for a study of metastatic and nonmetastatic thyroid tumors. Study-level background: For malignant and benign thyroid patients, tumor or nodule tissue and blood were the sources whose repertoires were compared. Study results and caveats: Benign nodules reportedly had significantly lower TCR beta diversity than malignant thyroid tumors in blood and tumor.

Ahead of thyroid surgery, no patient had received treatment of any kind. The CDR3 runs to 13 residues. Germline V lookup: CDR1 SSHAT, CDR2 FNYEAQ (reference sequence). Authors' methods: To classify distant metastasis in papillary thyroid cancer, a model was built from CDR3 differences across clinicopathological groups. TCRdb re-called clones via MiXCR from the PCR reads. TCRdb, not the original authors, processed these V and J calls. The table records 20,000 to 25,000 clones, around 16% of them present only once. This clone was seen ten or more times. The target antigen is unknown. Germline and junction disagree at one end, which may indicate a read error.

The sequenced sample was blood. This sequence originates from a female donor with papillary thyroid cancer or a benign thyroid nodule (not recorded which). Some clones in this sample may be carry-over from other donors' samples. V is TRBV7-7 and J is TRBJ1-1; no firm D call. CDR3 bases: TGTGCTAGCAGCTTAAACAAGAACACTGAAGCTTTCTTT. Residues: CASSLNKNTEAFF.